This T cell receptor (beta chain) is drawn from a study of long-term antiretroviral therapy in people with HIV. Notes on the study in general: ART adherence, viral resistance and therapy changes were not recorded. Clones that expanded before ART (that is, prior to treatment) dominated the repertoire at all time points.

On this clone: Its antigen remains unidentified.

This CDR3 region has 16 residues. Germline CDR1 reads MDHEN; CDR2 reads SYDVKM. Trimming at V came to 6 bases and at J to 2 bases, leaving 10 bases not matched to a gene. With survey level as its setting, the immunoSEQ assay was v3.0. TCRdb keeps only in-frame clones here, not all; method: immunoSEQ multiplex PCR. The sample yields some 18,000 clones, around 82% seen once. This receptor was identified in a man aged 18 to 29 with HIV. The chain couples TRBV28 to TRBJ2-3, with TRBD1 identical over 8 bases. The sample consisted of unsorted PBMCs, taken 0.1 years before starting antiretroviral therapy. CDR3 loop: CASRPDRGLYTDTQYF. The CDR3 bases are TGTGCCAGCAGACCTGACAGGGGATTATACACAGATACGCAGTATTTT.